This TCR beta chain appears in the sequencing data of a study of tumor-infiltrating T cells and Merkel cell polyomavirus. About the study: CD8+ T cells recognized the Merkel cell polyomavirus KLL epitope.

Robust Merkel cell polyomavirus Large T antigen positivity by immunohistochemistry was seen in all patients' tumors. This table comes from immunoSEQ multiplex PCR, and its TCRdb copy is limited to in-frame clones, with some not included. The table records 25,000 or so clones, about 90% of them present only once. This CDR3 has 15 residues. Trimming cost V 6 bases and J 6 bases; bases outside gene matches: 7. Germline CDR1 and CDR2: LNHDA and SQIVND (reference sequence). The clonotype comes from a middle-aged man with Merkel cell carcinoma. The specimen sequenced was lymph node tissue. This chain uses TRBV19 with TRBJ2-2; 10 bases fit TRBD2. The DNA of the CDR3 is TGTGCCAGTAGCTTACTAGCGGGACCGGCCGGGGAGCTGTTTTTT. This translates into CASSLLAGPAGELFF.